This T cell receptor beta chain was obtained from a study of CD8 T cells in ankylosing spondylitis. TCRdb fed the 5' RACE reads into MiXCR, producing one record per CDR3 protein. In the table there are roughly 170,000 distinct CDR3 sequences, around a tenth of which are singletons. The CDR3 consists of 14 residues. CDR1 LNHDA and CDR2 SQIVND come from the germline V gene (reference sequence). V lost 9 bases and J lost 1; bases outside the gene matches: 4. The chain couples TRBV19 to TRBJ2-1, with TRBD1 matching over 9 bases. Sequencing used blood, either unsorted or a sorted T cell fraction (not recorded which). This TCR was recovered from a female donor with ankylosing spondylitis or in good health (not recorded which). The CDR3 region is CASKTGGSYNEQFF. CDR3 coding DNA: TGTGCCAGCAAGACAGGGGGTTCCTACAATGAGCAGTTCTTC.